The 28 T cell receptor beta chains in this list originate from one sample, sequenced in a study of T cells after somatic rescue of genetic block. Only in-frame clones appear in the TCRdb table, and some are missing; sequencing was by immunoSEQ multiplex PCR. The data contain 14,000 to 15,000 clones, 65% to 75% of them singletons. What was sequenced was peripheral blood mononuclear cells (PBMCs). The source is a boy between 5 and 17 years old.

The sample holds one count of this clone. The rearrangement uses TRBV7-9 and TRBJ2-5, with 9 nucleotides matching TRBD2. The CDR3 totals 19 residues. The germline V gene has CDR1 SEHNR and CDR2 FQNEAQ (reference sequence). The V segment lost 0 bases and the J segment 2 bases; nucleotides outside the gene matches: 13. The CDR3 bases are TGTGCCAGCAGCTTAGCTATGCCCCTTGGGACTAGCCTTCAAGAGACCCAGTACTTC. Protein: CASSLAMPLGTSLQETQYF.

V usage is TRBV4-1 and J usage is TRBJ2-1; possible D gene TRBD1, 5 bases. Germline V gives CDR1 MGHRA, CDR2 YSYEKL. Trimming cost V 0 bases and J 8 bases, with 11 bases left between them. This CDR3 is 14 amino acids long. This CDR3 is CASSQDHTQDEQFF. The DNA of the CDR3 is TGCGCCAGCAGCCAAGATCACACACAGGATGAGCAGTTCTTC.

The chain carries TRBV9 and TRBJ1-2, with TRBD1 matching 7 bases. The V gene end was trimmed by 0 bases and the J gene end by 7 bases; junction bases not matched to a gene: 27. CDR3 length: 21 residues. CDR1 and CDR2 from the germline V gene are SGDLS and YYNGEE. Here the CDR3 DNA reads TGTGCCAGCAGCGTAGCGAACGAACCCTCAACCGCGCGACAGGGCGGGGGTGGCTACACCTTC. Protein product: CASSVANEPSTARQGGGGYTF.

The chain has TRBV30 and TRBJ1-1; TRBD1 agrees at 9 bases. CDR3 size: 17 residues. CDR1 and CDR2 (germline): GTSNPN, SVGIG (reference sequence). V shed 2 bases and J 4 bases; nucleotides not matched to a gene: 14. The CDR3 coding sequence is TGTGCCTGGAGTCCCCGGGACAGGGCTAAGTGGATCACTGAAGCTTTCTTT. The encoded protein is CAWSPRDRAKWITEAFF. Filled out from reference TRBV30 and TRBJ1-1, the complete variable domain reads SQTIHQWPATLVQPVGSPLSLECTVEGTSNPNLYWYRQAAGRGLQLLFYSVGIGQISSEVPQNLSASRPQDRQFILSSKKLLLSDSGFYLCAWSPRDRAKWITEAFFGQGTRLTVV.

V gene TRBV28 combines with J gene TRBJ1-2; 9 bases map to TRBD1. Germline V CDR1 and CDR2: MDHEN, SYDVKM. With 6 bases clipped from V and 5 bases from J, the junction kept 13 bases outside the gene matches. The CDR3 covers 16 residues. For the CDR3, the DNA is TGTGCCAGCAGCCCTTCCCCGGGACAGGGCCCTTATGGCTACACCTTC. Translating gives CASSPSPGQGPYGYTF.

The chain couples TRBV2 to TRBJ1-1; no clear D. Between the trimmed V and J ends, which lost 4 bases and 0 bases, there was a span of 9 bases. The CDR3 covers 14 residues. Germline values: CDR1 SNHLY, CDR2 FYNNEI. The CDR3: CASSGQPMNTEAFF. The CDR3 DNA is TGTGCCAGCAGTGGGCAGCCTATGAACACTGAAGCTTTCTTT.

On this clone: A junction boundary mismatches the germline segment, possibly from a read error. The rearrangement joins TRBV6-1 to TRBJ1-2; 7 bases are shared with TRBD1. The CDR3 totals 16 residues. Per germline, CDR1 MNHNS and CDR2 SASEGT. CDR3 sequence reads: CAISAQMTGPNYGYTF. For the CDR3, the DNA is TGTGCCATCAGTGCGCAAATGACAGGGCCTAACTATGGCTACACCTTC.

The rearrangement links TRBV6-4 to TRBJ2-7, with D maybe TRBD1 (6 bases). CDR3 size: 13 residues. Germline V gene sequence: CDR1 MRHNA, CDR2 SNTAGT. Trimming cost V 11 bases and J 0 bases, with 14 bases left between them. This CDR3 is CAANRESSYEQYF. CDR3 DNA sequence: TGTGCCGCGAACAGGGAGAGCTCCTACGAGCAGTACTTC.

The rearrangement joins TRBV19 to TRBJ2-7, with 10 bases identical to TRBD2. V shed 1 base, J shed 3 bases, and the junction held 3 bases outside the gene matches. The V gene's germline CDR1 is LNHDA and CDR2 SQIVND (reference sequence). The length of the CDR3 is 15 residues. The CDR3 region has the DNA TGTGCCAGTAGTATAGGCCCTAGCGGGGGCTACGAGCAGTACTTC. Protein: CASSIGPSGGYEQYF.

In nucleotides, the CDR3 is TGTGCCAGTAGTCGACAGGGGGCGAGTGGAAACACCATATATTTT. This sequence encodes CASSRQGASGNTIYF. The V and J genes are TRBV19 and TRBJ1-3, with 10 bases lining up with TRBD1. Germline assignment: CDR1 LNHDA and CDR2 SQIVND (reference sequence). The CDR3 has 15 amino acids. V lost 5 bases, J lost 3 bases, and 4 bases stayed unmatched.

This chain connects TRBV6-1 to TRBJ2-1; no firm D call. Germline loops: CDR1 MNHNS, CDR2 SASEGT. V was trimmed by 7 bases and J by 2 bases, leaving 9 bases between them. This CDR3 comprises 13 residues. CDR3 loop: CASTGFPYNEQFF. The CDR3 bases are TGTGCCAGCACGGGCTTCCCCTACAATGAGCAGTTCTTC.

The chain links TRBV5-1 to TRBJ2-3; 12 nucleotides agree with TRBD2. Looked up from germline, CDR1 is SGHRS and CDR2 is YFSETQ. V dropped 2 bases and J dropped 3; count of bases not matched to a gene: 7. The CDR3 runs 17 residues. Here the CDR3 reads CASSFRTSGIWTDTQYF. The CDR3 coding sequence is TGCGCCAGCAGCTTCCGGACTAGCGGGATTTGGACAGATACGCAGTATTTT.

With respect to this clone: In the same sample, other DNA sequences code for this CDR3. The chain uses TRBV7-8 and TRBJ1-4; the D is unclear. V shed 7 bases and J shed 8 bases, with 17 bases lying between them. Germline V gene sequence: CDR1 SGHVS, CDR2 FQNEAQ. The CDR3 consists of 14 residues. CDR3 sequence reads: CASTLGLPREKLFF. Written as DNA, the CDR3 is TGTGCCAGCACCCTAGGACTCCCGAGGGAAAAACTGTTTTTT.

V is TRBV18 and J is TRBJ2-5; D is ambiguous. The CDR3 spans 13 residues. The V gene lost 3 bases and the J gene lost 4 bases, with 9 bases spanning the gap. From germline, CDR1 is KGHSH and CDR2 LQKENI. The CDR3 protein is CASSPPAGETQYF. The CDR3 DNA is TGTGCCAGCTCACCGCCCGCAGGAGAGACCCAGTACTTC.

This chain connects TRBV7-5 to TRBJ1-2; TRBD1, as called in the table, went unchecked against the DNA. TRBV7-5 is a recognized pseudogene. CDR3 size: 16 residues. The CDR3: CASSSSQWAPSYGYTF. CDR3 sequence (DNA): TGTGCCAGCAGCTCCTCTCAGTGGGCTCCCAGCTATGGCTACACCTTC.

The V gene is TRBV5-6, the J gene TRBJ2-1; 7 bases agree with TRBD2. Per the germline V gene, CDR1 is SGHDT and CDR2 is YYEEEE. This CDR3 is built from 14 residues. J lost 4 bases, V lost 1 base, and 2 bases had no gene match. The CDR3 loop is CASSLPGGYNEQFF. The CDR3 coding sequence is TGTGCCAGCAGCTTGCCGGGAGGATACAATGAGCAGTTCTTC.

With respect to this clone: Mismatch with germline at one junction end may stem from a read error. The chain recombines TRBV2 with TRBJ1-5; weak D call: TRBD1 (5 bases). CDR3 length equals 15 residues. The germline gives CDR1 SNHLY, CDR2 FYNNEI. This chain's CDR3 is CVSSDPRVSNQPQHF. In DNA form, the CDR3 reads TGTGTCAGCAGTGACCCCAGGGTTAGCAATCAGCCCCAGCATTTT.

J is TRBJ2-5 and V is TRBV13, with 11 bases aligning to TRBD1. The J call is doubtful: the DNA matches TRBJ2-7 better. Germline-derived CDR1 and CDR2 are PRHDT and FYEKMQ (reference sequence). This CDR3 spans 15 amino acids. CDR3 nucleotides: TGTGCCAGCAGCACACGGACAGGGGGCTTCCACGAGCAGTACTTC. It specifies CASSTRTGGFHEQYF.

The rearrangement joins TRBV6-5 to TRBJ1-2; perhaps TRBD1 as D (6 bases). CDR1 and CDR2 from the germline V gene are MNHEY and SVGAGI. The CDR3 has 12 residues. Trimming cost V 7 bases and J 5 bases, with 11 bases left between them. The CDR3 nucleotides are TGTGCCAGCACCAGGCAGGGGTATGGCTACACCTTC. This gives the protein CASTRQGYGYTF.

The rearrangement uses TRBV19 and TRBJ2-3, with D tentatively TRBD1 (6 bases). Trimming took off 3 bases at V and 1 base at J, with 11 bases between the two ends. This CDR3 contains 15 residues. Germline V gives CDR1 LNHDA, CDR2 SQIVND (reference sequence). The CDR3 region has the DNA TGTGCCAGTAGTATTGGGGGACAACGCACAGATACGCAGTATTTT. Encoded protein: CASSIGGQRTDTQYF.

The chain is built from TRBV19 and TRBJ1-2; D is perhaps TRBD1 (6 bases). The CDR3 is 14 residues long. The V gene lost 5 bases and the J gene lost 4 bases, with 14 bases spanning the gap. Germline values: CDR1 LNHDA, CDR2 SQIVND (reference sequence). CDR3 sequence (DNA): TGTGCCAGTAGTTTCTCGACAGGACGCTATGGCTACACCTTC. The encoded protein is CASSFSTGRYGYTF.

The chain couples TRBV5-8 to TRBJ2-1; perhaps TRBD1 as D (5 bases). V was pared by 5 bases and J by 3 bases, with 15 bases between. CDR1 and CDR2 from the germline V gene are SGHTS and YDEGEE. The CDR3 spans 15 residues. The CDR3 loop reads CASSIRGNYYNEQFF. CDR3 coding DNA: TGTGCCAGCAGTATTAGGGGAAACTACTACAATGAGCAGTTCTTC.

Here the CDR3 reads CASSFTQRGDQETQYF. The CDR3 nucleotides read TGCGCCAGCAGCTTTACGCAGCGGGGGGACCAAGAGACCCAGTACTTC. The chain combines TRBV5-1 with TRBJ2-5, with 9 bases aligning to TRBD2. Germline V lookup: CDR1 SGHRS, CDR2 YFSETQ. J lost 0 bases, V lost 2 bases, and 5 bases had no gene match. The CDR3 is 16 residues long. The entire variable domain, with the rest obtained from reference TRBV5-1 and TRBJ2-5, is as follows: KAGVTQTPRYLIKTRGQQVTLSCSPISGHRSVSWYQQTPGQGLQFLFEYFSETQRNKGNFPGRFSGRQFSNSRSEMNVSTLELGDSALYLCASSFTQRGDQETQYFGPGTRLLVL.

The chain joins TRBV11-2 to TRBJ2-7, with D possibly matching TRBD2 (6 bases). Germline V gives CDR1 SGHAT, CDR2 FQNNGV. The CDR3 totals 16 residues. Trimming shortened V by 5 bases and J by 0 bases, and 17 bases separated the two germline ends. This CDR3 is CASSPIRDSVSYEQYF. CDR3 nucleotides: TGTGCCAGCAGCCCGATCCGGGACTCGGTCTCCTACGAGCAGTACTTC.

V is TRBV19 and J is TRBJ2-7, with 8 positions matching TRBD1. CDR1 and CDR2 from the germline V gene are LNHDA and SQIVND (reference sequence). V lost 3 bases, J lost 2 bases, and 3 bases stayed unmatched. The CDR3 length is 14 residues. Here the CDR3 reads CASSMRTGTYEQYF. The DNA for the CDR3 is TGTGCCAGTAGTATGAGGACAGGGACCTACGAGCAGTACTTC.

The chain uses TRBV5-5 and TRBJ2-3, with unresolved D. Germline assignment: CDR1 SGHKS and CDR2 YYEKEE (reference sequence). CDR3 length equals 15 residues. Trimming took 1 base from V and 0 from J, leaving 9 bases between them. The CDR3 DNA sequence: TGTGCCAGCAGCTTGTCGGCAGTTAGCACAGATACGCAGTATTTT. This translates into CASSLSAVSTDTQYF.

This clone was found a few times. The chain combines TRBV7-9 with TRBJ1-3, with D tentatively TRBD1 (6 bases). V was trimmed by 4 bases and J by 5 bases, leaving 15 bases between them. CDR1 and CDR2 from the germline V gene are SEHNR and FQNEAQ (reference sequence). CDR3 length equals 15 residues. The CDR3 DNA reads TGTGCCAGCAGCTCTCTTCCTGGGGGCAGAAACACCATATATTTT. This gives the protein CASSSLPGGRNTIYF.

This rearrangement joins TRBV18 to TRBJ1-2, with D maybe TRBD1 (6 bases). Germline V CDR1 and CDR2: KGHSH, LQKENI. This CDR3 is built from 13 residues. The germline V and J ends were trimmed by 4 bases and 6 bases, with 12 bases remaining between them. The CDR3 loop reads CASSQTGRDGYTF. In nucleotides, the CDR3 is TGTGCCAGCTCACAAACAGGGAGGGATGGCTACACCTTC.